These 11 T cell receptor beta chains originate from one sample sequenced in a study of cytomegalovirus exposure and HLA in healthy donors. Produced via immunoSEQ multiplex PCR; TCRdb's table is partial and in-frame only. The data show 150,000 to 200,000 clones, with 85% to 90% seen just once and roughly 1.4% held by the top ten. Sequenced sample: PBMCs. Source of these receptors: a woman between 25 and 40 years old in good health and CMV-seronegative.

V is TRBV7-2 and J is TRBJ2-1; 11 bases fit TRBD2. V gave up 3 bases and J gave up 3 bases; unmatched junction bases: 4. In germline, CDR1 is SGHTA, CDR2 FQGNSA. This CDR3 is 16 amino acids long. The CDR3 sequence: CASSFSSGGSYNEQFF. Here the CDR3 DNA reads TGTGCCAGCAGCTTTTCTAGCGGGGGGAGCTACAATGAGCAGTTCTTC.

The sample holds a few counts of this clone. The chain couples TRBV5-1 to TRBJ1-2; no clear D gene. CDR3 length: 14 amino acids. The ends were cut back, 6 bases at V and 8 bases at J, with 20 bases in the middle. CDR1 and CDR2 (germline): SGHRS, YFSETQ. The CDR3 loop reads CASITDPGGGGYTF. As DNA, the CDR3 is TGCGCCAGCATTACGGATCCCGGCGGCGGAGGCTACACCTTC. The full variable domain, completed using reference TRBV5-1 and TRBJ1-2, is KAGVTQTPRYLIKTRGQQVTLSCSPISGHRSVSWYQQTPGQGLQFLFEYFSETQRNKGNFPGRFSGRQFSNSRSEMNVSTLELGDSALYLCASITDPGGGGYTFGSGTRLTVV.

This clone has just one count. The chain joins TRBV7-9 to TRBJ1-1; 7 bases align to TRBD1. The CDR3 has 16 residues. J was trimmed by 4 bases and V by 1 base; bases with no gene match: 9. The V gene's germline CDR1 is SEHNR and CDR2 FQNEAQ (reference sequence). As DNA, the CDR3 is TGTGCCAGCAGCTTAGGAGGGGGCGTGGGGAGCACTGAAGCTTTCTTT. Amino acid sequence: CASSLGGGVGSTEAFF.

V and J are TRBV6-1 and TRBJ1-1; the D gene is possibly TRBD1 (5 bases). CDR3 length: 14 residues. Germline CDR1 is MNHNS and CDR2 is SASEGT. V shed 6 bases and J shed 6 bases, with 17 bases lying between them. DNA of the CDR3: TGTGCCAGCAGGGGAAACCAGGGTATCGCTGAAGCTTTCTTT. It is translated as CASRGNQGIAEAFF.

J is TRBJ1-5 and V is TRBV4-2; 10 nucleotides match TRBD1. J gave up 4 bases and V 1 base, and 1 base lay outside the gene matches. CDR3 length: 15 residues. Germline values: CDR1 LGHNA, CDR2 YNFKEQ. Here the CDR3 DNA reads TGTGCCAGCAGCCAAGGACAGGGGGCAAATCAGCCCCAGCATTTT. Translating it yields CASSQGQGANQPQHF.

This clone occurred once. The chain recombines TRBV5-1 with TRBJ2-1, with a weak D call TRBD1 (5 bases). The CDR3 has 16 amino acids. V gave up 0 bases and J gave up 3 bases, with 13 bases separating them. Germline assignment: CDR1 SGHRS and CDR2 YFSETQ. The CDR3 sequence: CASSLEGAIYYNEQFF. CDR3 nucleotides: TGCGCCAGCAGCTTGGAAGGGGCGATTTACTACAATGAGCAGTTCTTC.

This clone has a handful of counts. This sequence joins TRBV2 and TRBJ2-7, with 7 bases fitting TRBD2. V shed 4 bases and J 2 bases; nucleotides not matched to a gene: 5. CDR1 and CDR2 (germline): SNHLY, FYNNEI. CDR3 length: 14 residues. The CDR3 nucleotides read TGTGCCAGCAGTGCTACGGGGGGAACCTACGAGCAGTACTTC. It yields the protein CASSATGGTYEQYF.

This rearrangement joins TRBV4-1 to TRBJ1-1; the D gene is possibly TRBD1 (6 bases). This CDR3 has 14 residues. Germline CDR1 MGHRA, CDR2 YSYEKL. Deletions cut 5 bases from V and 4 bases from J, with 14 bases between. CDR3 nucleotides: TGCGCCAGCAGCTTCGGGGGGGGGCCCACTGAAGCTTTCTTT. Translation gives CASSFGGGPTEAFF.

The V and J genes are TRBV19 and TRBJ2-3; TRBD2 aligns across 15 bases. This CDR3 spans 18 amino acids. CDR1 and CDR2 from the germline V gene are LNHDA and SQIVND (reference sequence). The V segment lost 7 bases and the J segment 5 bases; nucleotides outside the gene matches: 13. The CDR3 bases are TGTGCCAGTAAGAGGACTAGCGGGGGGGCTCGGCAGGGAGATACGCAGTATTTT. Protein sequence: CASKRTSGGARQGDTQYF.

For the CDR3, the DNA is TGTGCCAGCAGCTTAGCGGGGACAGGGGTAAATGGCTACACCTTC. It translates to CASSLAGTGVNGYTF. This chain links TRBV7-6 with TRBJ1-2; TRBD1 matches at 10 bases. The CDR3 consists of 15 residues. J gave up 6 bases and V 0 bases, and 4 bases lay outside the gene matches. The V gene's germline CDR1 is SGHVS and CDR2 FNYEAQ.

This sequence joins TRBV2 and TRBJ2-7; TRBD1 agrees at 9 bases. The germline V gene encodes CDR1 SNHLY and CDR2 FYNNEI. The V gene end was trimmed by 6 bases and the J gene end by 5 bases; junction bases not matched to a gene: 11. The CDR3 is made up of 15 amino acids. The CDR3: CASSGMGQGVDEQYF. CDR3 DNA: TGTGCCAGCAGCGGAATGGGACAGGGAGTGGACGAGCAGTACTTC.